Shown below are 32 T cell receptor beta chains from a single sample sequenced in a study of T cell responses to AZD1222 COVID-19 vaccine. Generated by immunoSEQ multiplex PCR, the TCRdb table keeps only in-frame clones and is missing some. The profile shows tens of thousands of clones, about nine tenths of them singletons. The material was peripheral blood, obtained 28 days after the second AZD1222 dose. All receptors come from an adult who received the AZD1222 COVID-19 vaccine.

This clone was counted once. The chain couples TRBV5-4 to TRBJ2-6; the D is unclear. CDR3 size: 13 residues. Trimming took 2 bases from V and 5 from J, leaving 5 bases between them. Per the germline V gene, CDR1 is SGHNT and CDR2 is YYREEE (reference sequence). CDR3 region: CASSFNRANVLTF. The CDR3 DNA reads TGTGCCAGCAGCTTTAACCGGGCCAACGTCCTGACTTTC.

The chain links TRBV5-1 to TRBJ2-3; 9 bases match TRBD1. Germline trimming cut 4 bases from V and 3 bases from J; bases unmatched to any gene: 9. The germline gives CDR1 SGHRS, CDR2 YFSETQ. This CDR3 has 16 amino acids. The CDR3 sequence is CASSLYRGLGTDTQYF. In DNA, the CDR3 is TGCGCCAGCAGCCTCTACAGGGGGCTGGGGACAGATACGCAGTATTTT.

This rearrangement joins TRBV28 to TRBJ2-6; 7 bases align to TRBD1. In germline, CDR1 is MDHEN, CDR2 SYDVKM. The CDR3 extends over 19 amino acids. J lost 0 bases, V lost 6 bases, and 14 bases had no gene match. The CDR3 DNA follows: TGTGCCAGCAGAAAGTGGACCGACAGGGTCACCTCTGGGGCCAACGTCCTGACTTTC. Translating it yields CASRKWTDRVTSGANVLTF.

J is TRBJ1-2 and V is TRBV3-1 (or the pseudogene TRBV3-2), with D unclear. Trimming removed 0 bases at V and 4 bases at J, with 12 bases between. Germline V CDR1 and CDR2: LGHDT, YNNKEL (reference sequence). CDR3 size: 15 residues. The CDR3 region has the DNA TGTGCCAGCAGCCAAGATCCGCGGGCAGCCTATGGCTACACCTTC. Protein product: CASSQDPRAAYGYTF.

The chain links TRBV5-4 to TRBJ2-3; D remains ambiguous. CDR3 size: 13 residues. Per germline, CDR1 SGHNT and CDR2 YYREEE (reference sequence). Trimming shortened V by 0 bases and J by 5 bases, and 7 bases separated the two germline ends. CDR3 residues: CASSLVGLDTQYF. The CDR3, as DNA: TGTGCCAGCAGCTTGGTTGGTTTAGATACGCAGTATTTT. The full variable domain, rest sourced from reference TRBV5-4 and TRBJ2-3, is ETGVTQSPTHLIKTRGQQVTLRCSSQSGHNTVSWYQQALGQGPQFIFQYYREEENGRGNFPPRFSGLQFPNYSSELNVNALELDDSALYLCASSLVGLDTQYFGPGTRLTVL.

The gene calls are TRBV6-2 or TRBV6-3 and TRBJ2-7, with 8 bases lining up with TRBD2. CDR1 MNHEY and CDR2 SVGEGT come from the germline V gene. The V segment lost 5 bases and the J segment 0 bases; nucleotides outside the gene matches: 3. CDR3 length equals 14 residues. CDR3 amino acids: CASSPSGSSYEQYF. The DNA for the CDR3 is TGTGCCAGCAGTCCGAGCGGGAGCTCCTACGAGCAGTACTTC.

The chain employs TRBV7-9 and TRBJ1-5; D remains unclear. The germline V and J ends were trimmed by 1 base and 3 bases, with 7 bases remaining between them. The germline V gene encodes CDR1 SEHNR and CDR2 FQNEAQ (reference sequence). The CDR3 spans 14 residues. The CDR3 nucleotides read TGTGCCAGCAGCTTAGTGGGGAACAATCAGCCCCAGCATTTT. This gives the protein CASSLVGNNQPQHF.

This clone has more than one count but fewer than ten. CDR3 amino acids: CASSTRQEGAYEQYF. The CDR3 DNA follows: TGTGCCAGCAGCACCCGACAGGAGGGGGCCTACGAGCAGTACTTC. This sequence joins TRBV14 and TRBJ2-7; D tentatively reads TRBD1 or TRBD2 (6 bases each). The CDR3 totals 15 residues. Germline-derived CDR1 and CDR2 are SGHDN and FVKESK. The V end was cut by 5 bases, the J end by 2 bases, with 16 bases between.

CDR3 region: CASSPTSGNYEQYF. The CDR3 DNA sequence: TGTGCCAGCAGCCCTACTAGCGGGAACTACGAGCAGTACTTC. The chain employs TRBV7-2 and TRBJ2-7; 10 bases line up with TRBD2. This CDR3 has 14 residues. In germline, CDR1 is SGHTA, CDR2 FQGNSA. Germline trimming cut 5 bases from V and 3 bases from J; bases unmatched to any gene: 4.

This chain connects TRBV7-2 to TRBJ1-2, with 10 bases lining up with TRBD1. The V gene's germline CDR1 is SGHTA and CDR2 FQGNSA. The CDR3 is 15 amino acids. Trimming at V came to 4 bases and at J to 4 bases, leaving 6 bases not matched to a gene. The CDR3 region is CASSSGTGDPYGYTF. In DNA form, the CDR3 reads TGTGCCAGCAGCTCTGGGACAGGGGACCCCTATGGCTACACCTTC.

The chain joins TRBV12-3 or TRBV12-4 to TRBJ1-1; TRBD1 might be the D (5 bases). The CDR3 runs to 13 residues. Between the trimmed V and J ends, which lost 2 bases and 4 bases, there was a span of 8 bases. The CDR3 nucleotides are TGTGCCAGCAGTTTACGGGGCCCCACTGAAGCTTTCTTT. It translates to CASSLRGPTEAFF.

The chain carries TRBV12-3 or TRBV12-4 and TRBJ2-3; D ambiguous. Between the trimmed V and J ends, which lost 3 bases and 2 bases, there was a span of 3 bases. This CDR3 spans 12 amino acids. CDR3 in DNA: TGTGCCAGCAGTTTTCTCACAGATACGCAGTATTTT. Its translation: CASSFLTDTQYF.

The chain carries TRBV5-1 and TRBJ2-2, with 13 bases identical to TRBD2. The length of the CDR3 is 18 residues. CDR1 is SGHRS and CDR2 is YFSETQ in the germline V gene. J lost 0 bases, V lost 4 bases, and 6 bases had no gene match. In DNA, the CDR3 is TGCGCCAGCAGCGCAACTAGCGGGAGGGAATCGAACACCGGGGAGCTGTTTTTT. Translation gives CASSATSGRESNTGELFF.

This chain joins TRBV28 and TRBJ1-2, with TRBD1 identical over 7 bases. The junction had 8 bases not matched to a gene; V was cut back by 6 bases and J by 4 bases. This CDR3 region has 14 residues. The germline V gene encodes CDR1 MDHEN and CDR2 SYDVKM. The CDR3 region has the DNA TGTGCCAGCAGCCTTGTTCGGGACAGCTATGGCTACACCTTC. This translates into CASSLVRDSYGYTF.

The chain employs TRBV28 and TRBJ2-4, with TRBD1 as a possible D gene (5 bases). CDR1 MDHEN and CDR2 SYDVKM come from the germline V gene. The CDR3 has 15 residues. Trimming took off 6 bases at V and 0 bases at J, with 12 bases between the two ends. CDR3 sequence reads: CASRGLALAKNIQYF. For the CDR3, the DNA is TGTGCCAGCAGGGGGCTTGCGCTAGCCAAAAACATTCAGTACTTC.

The chain uses TRBV6-6 and TRBJ1-5, with D perhaps TRBD1 (6 bases). This CDR3 spans 15 amino acids. Deletions cut 5 bases from V and 1 base from J, with 12 bases between. CDR1 is MNHNY and CDR2 is SVGAGI in the germline V gene (reference sequence). In DNA form, the CDR3 reads TGTGCCAGCAGTCTCCCGACAGGCAGCAATCAGCCCCAGCATTTT. It translates to CASSLPTGSNQPQHF.

V and J are TRBV7-9 and TRBJ2-7, with 7 bases matching TRBD2. Germline V lookup: CDR1 SEHNR, CDR2 FQNEAQ (reference sequence). The ends lost 5 bases at V and 7 bases at J; junction bases unmatched: 20. The CDR3 consists of 17 residues. In DNA, the CDR3 is TGTGCCAGCAGCCGCGGACGGGGCGGGAGTCTCTCTTGGGAGCAGTACTTC. This codes for CASSRGRGGSLSWEQYF.

This clone was found a few times. The CDR3 protein is CASSLTPGETQYF. As DNA, the CDR3 is TGTGCCAGCTCACTGACACCCGGGGAGACCCAGTACTTC. The gene calls are TRBV18 and TRBJ2-5; the D is unclear. The V end was cut by 4 bases, the J end by 5 bases, with 11 bases between. CDR1 is KGHSH and CDR2 is LQKENI in the germline V gene. There are 13 residues in the CDR3.

This sequence joins TRBV2 and TRBJ1-2, with D possibly being TRBD1 (5 bases). V lost 3 bases and J 0 bases, leaving 11 bases between the germline ends. This CDR3 has 15 amino acids. CDR1 SNHLY and CDR2 FYNNEI come from the germline V gene. CDR3 sequence reads: CASSDFQGANYGYTF. The CDR3 bases are TGTGCCAGCAGTGATTTTCAGGGAGCTAACTATGGCTACACCTTC. Drawing the rest from reference TRBV2 and TRBJ1-2, the complete variable domain is EPEVTQTPSHQVTQMGQEVILRCVPISNHLYFYWYRQILGQKVEFLVSFYNNEISEKSEIFDDQFSVERPDGSNFTLKIRSTKLEDSAMYFCASSDFQGANYGYTFGSGTRLTVV.

This chain links TRBV28 with TRBJ1-2, with 10 bases fitting TRBD1. The V gene's germline CDR1 is MDHEN and CDR2 SYDVKM. V gave up 5 bases and J gave up 5 bases; unmatched junction bases: 8. The CDR3 covers 15 residues. CDR3 DNA sequence: TGTGCCAGCAGTGGACGGGACAGGGGAATATATGGCTACACCTTC. It yields the protein CASSGRDRGIYGYTF.

The J gene is TRBJ2-7, the V gene TRBV7-2, with 13 bases aligning to TRBD2. Trimming removed 6 bases from V and 2 bases from J; junction bases left unmatched: 4. This CDR3 region has 15 residues. Per the germline V gene, CDR1 is SGHTA and CDR2 is FQGNSA. As DNA, the CDR3 is TGTGCCAGCAGTAGAGGACTAGCGGGGGCCTACGAGCAGTACTTC. As protein: CASSRGLAGAYEQYF.

V gene TRBV7-6 combines with J gene TRBJ2-2; D tentatively fits TRBD1 or TRBD2 (5 bases each). This CDR3 spans 16 amino acids. V was trimmed by 3 bases and J by 2 bases, leaving 13 bases between them. From germline, CDR1 is SGHVS and CDR2 FNYEAQ. The CDR3 loop reads CASSFHRDQNTGELFF. Here the CDR3 DNA reads TGTGCCAGCAGCTTCCACCGGGACCAAAACACCGGGGAGCTGTTTTTT.

The rearrangement links TRBV29-1 to TRBJ1-1; TRBD1 is a possible D gene (5 bases). This CDR3 is built from 14 residues. The germline CDR1 and CDR2 sequences are SQVTM and ANQGSEA. With 3 bases removed from V and 3 bases from J, the gap between germline ends came to 14 bases. The CDR3 loop is CSVDTALGDTEAFF. The CDR3, as DNA: TGCAGCGTTGATACTGCCCTAGGGGACACTGAAGCTTTCTTT.

The chain combines TRBV6-6 with TRBJ1-1; D remains ambiguous. Deletions cut 0 bases from V and 7 bases from J, with 12 bases between. Germline CDR1 is MNHNY and CDR2 is SVGAGI (reference sequence). This CDR3 comprises 14 residues. The CDR3 bases are TGTGCCAGCAGTTACTCGAGCACTGAGTTTGAAGCTTTCTTT. Its protein product is CASSYSSTEFEAFF.

CDR3 DNA sequence: TGTGCCAGCAGCAGCCCGGGACAGCAAAATTCACCCCTCCACTTT. This translates into CASSSPGQQNSPLHF. The chain is built from TRBV11-2 and TRBJ1-6; 7 bases align to TRBD1. V dropped 5 bases and J dropped 7; count of bases not matched to a gene: 8. The CDR3 has 15 residues. Germline V gene sequence: CDR1 SGHAT, CDR2 FQNNGV.

The V and J genes are TRBV4-3 and TRBJ2-1; the D gene is possibly TRBD1 (6 bases). CDR1 LGHNA and CDR2 YSLEER come from the germline V gene. The V gene lost 3 bases and the J gene lost 9 bases, with 9 bases spanning the gap. The CDR3 contains 12 residues. CDR3 coding DNA: TGCGCCAGCAGCCAGGACAGACTTGAGCAGTTCTTC. Translation: CASSQDRLEQFF.

V and J are TRBV7-6 and TRBJ2-1; D is perhaps TRBD1 (6 bases). The CDR3 is 13 residues long. Germline V lookup: CDR1 SGHVS, CDR2 FNYEAQ. V dropped 5 bases and J dropped 6 bases, with 11 bases sitting between them. CDR3: CASSRDTFNEQFF. In DNA form, the CDR3 reads TGTGCCAGCAGCCGGGACACGTTCAATGAGCAGTTCTTC. Using reference TRBV7-6 and TRBJ2-1 for the parts outside the CDR3, the full variable domain is GAGVSQSPRYKVTKRGQDVALRCDPISGHVSLYWYRQALGQGPEFLTYFNYEAQQDKSGLPNDRFSAERPEGSISTLTIQRTEQRDSAMYRCASSRDTFNEQFFGPGTRLTVL.

The V gene is TRBV7-8, the J gene TRBJ2-7, with D possibly TRBD1 on 6 matching bases. CDR3 length: 14 amino acids. In germline, CDR1 is SGHVS, CDR2 FQNEAQ. V was shortened by 1 base and J by 7 bases, with 14 bases between the two germline ends. Here the CDR3 reads CASSLGDTFREQYF. For the CDR3, the DNA is TGTGCCAGCAGCTTAGGGGACACCTTTAGGGAGCAGTACTTC.

The CDR3 reads CASSRDSVNEQFF. CDR3 nucleotide sequence: TGTGCCAGCAGTCGTGATTCGGTAAATGAGCAGTTCTTC. V and J are TRBV2 and TRBJ2-1, with D unclear. Germline CDR1 is SNHLY and CDR2 is FYNNEI. Trimming left V 5 bases short and J 7 bases short, with 12 bases between. The CDR3 contains 13 residues. Supplemented by reference TRBV2 and TRBJ2-1, the full variable domain reads EPEVTQTPSHQVTQMGQEVILRCVPISNHLYFYWYRQILGQKVEFLVSFYNNEISEKSEIFDDQFSVERPDGSNFTLKIRSTKLEDSAMYFCASSRDSVNEQFFGPGTRLTVL.

This sequence joins TRBV4-1 and TRBJ2-7; 8 nucleotides match TRBD2. Trimming removed 5 bases from V and 5 bases from J; junction bases left unmatched: 5. The CDR3 is 13 amino acids. CDR1 and CDR2 (germline): MGHRA, YSYEKL. CDR3 sequence reads: CASSESGGNEQYF. The CDR3, as DNA: TGCGCCAGCAGCGAAAGCGGGGGTAACGAGCAGTACTTC.

The chain links TRBV5-1 to TRBJ2-3, with 8 bases lining up with TRBD1. With V trimmed by 0 bases and J by 7 bases, 7 bases remained unmatched. Germline loops: CDR1 SGHRS, CDR2 YFSETQ. This CDR3 contains 15 residues. For the CDR3, the DNA is TGCGCCAGCAGCTTGGAGGCAGGGGGCAAATATACGCAGTATTTT. Its translation is CASSLEAGGKYTQYF.

J is TRBJ1-5 and V is TRBV19; 9 bases line up with TRBD1. Germline assignment: CDR1 LNHDA and CDR2 SQIVND (reference sequence). CDR3 length equals 16 residues. With 5 bases clipped from V and 9 bases from J, the junction kept 14 bases outside the gene matches. The CDR3 here is CASSGVRGTGFTPQHF. The CDR3 DNA reads TGTGCCAGTAGTGGAGTCCGGGGGACAGGGTTCACGCCCCAGCATTTT. Supplemented by reference TRBV19 and TRBJ1-5, the full variable domain reads DGGITQSPKYLFRKEGQNVTLSCEQNLNHDAMYWYRQDPGQGLRLIYYSQIVNDFQKGDIAEGYSVSREKKESFPLTVTSAQKNPTAFYLCASSGVRGTGFTPQHFGDGTRLSIL.